Below are 11 T cell receptor beta chains sequenced from a single sample in a study of T cell responses to AZD1222 COVID-19 vaccine. Repertoires were generated with immunoSEQ multiplex PCR, while TCRdb's copy carries only in-frame clones and drops some. The profile shows approximately 150,000 clones, about 90% of them singletons. Specimen: peripheral blood, collected on day 0 of MenACWY control vaccination. The source of these receptors is an adult in good health.

The rearrangement links TRBV9 to TRBJ1-2; 8 nucleotides align to TRBD1. V trimming: 1 base; J trimming: 6 bases; junction bases outside the gene matches: 8. There are 15 residues in the CDR3. CDR1 and CDR2 (germline): SGDLS, YYNGEE. The DNA of the CDR3 is TGTGCCAGCAGCGTAACGGACAGGGTTGTCAATGGCTACACCTTC. This sequence encodes CASSVTDRVVNGYTF.

The chain joins TRBV7-9 to TRBJ1-6; D not resolved. Trimming took off 5 bases at V and 5 bases at J, with 1 base between the two ends. Germline values: CDR1 SEHNR, CDR2 FQNEAQ (reference sequence). The CDR3 runs 11 residues. CDR3 sequence: CASSDNSPLHF. The CDR3 nucleotides are TGTGCCAGCAGCGATAATTCACCCCTCCACTTT.

The chain carries TRBV19 and TRBJ2-2; no firm D call. This CDR3 is 14 amino acids long. V gave up 5 bases and J gave up 4 bases, with 11 bases separating them. From germline, CDR1 is LNHDA and CDR2 SQIVND (reference sequence). CDR3: CASSDSGSTGELFF. For the CDR3, the DNA is TGTGCCAGTAGTGATTCAGGTTCCACCGGGGAGCTGTTTTTT.

The chain links TRBV9 to TRBJ1-6; 8 nucleotides align to TRBD1. This CDR3 region has 15 residues. CDR1 is SGDLS and CDR2 is YYNGEE in the germline V gene. The V segment lost 4 bases and the J segment 7 bases; nucleotides outside the gene matches: 7. The CDR3 here is CASSFRTGRNSPLHF. The CDR3 DNA reads as TGTGCCAGCAGCTTCCGGACAGGGCGAAATTCACCCCTCCACTTT.

This clone is a singleton in its sample. The rearrangement uses TRBV11-3 and TRBJ1-1; perhaps TRBD1 as D (6 bases). V gave up 5 bases and J gave up 5 bases, with 18 bases separating them. Per the germline V gene, CDR1 is SGHNT and CDR2 is YENEEA. The CDR3 has 15 residues. CDR3 loop: CASSPEQGFGTEAFF. Here the CDR3 DNA reads TGTGCCAGCAGCCCTGAACAGGGATTTGGGACTGAAGCTTTCTTT.

This rearrangement joins TRBV20-1 to TRBJ2-1; 7 nucleotides match TRBD2. Trimming took 3 bases from V and 3 from J; bases not matched to a gene: 8. The CDR3 spans 15 residues. Germline assignment: CDR1 DFQATT and CDR2 SNEGSKA (reference sequence). The CDR3 region is CSASLGPSGYNEQFF. In DNA form, the CDR3 reads TGCAGTGCTAGTTTGGGTCCTAGCGGCTACAATGAGCAGTTCTTC.

The V call is TRBV29-1, the J call TRBJ2-6; 7 nucleotides line up with TRBD1. This CDR3 spans 13 amino acids. V gave up 7 bases and J gave up 3 bases; unmatched junction bases: 3. CDR1 SQVTM and CDR2 ANQGSEA come from the germline V gene. This CDR3 reads CSARGHGANVLTF. CDR3 DNA sequence: TGCAGCGCGAGGGGGCATGGGGCCAACGTCCTGACTTTC.

The V and J genes are TRBV28 and TRBJ1-2; the D gene is possibly TRBD1 (5 bases). CDR1 MDHEN and CDR2 SYDVKM come from the germline V gene. V dropped 5 bases and J dropped 5 bases, with 15 bases sitting between them. CDR3 length: 14 residues. The CDR3 reads CASSPPGTGYGYTF. The CDR3, as DNA: TGTGCCAGCAGTCCGCCAGGGACCGGTTATGGCTACACCTTC.

This chain links TRBV4-1 with TRBJ2-7, with D possibly TRBD2 on 6 matching bases. This CDR3 has 15 amino acids. The V end lost 0 bases, the J end lost 6 bases, and 15 bases lay between the germline ends. Germline CDR1 is MGHRA and CDR2 is YSYEKL. CDR3 protein: CASSQDRGFVTEQYF. The CDR3 nucleotides read TGCGCCAGCAGCCAAGATCGGGGGTTTGTAACCGAGCAGTACTTC.

V and J are TRBV6-5 and TRBJ1-1, with D possibly TRBD1 on 6 matching bases. Germline assignment: CDR1 MNHEY and CDR2 SVGAGI. Deletions cut 0 bases from V and 1 base from J, with 6 bases between. The CDR3 extends over 14 amino acids. CDR3 in DNA: TGTGCCAGCAGTTACTCCAGGGGGAACACTGAAGCTTTCTTT. This translates into CASSYSRGNTEAFF.

The chain combines TRBV19 with TRBJ1-5; tentative D call: TRBD1 (6 bases). The CDR3 runs to 15 residues. Per the germline V gene, CDR1 is LNHDA and CDR2 is SQIVND (reference sequence). The V gene lost 7 bases and the J gene lost 1 base, with 14 bases spanning the gap. CDR3 sequence reads: CASMGGRGSNQPQHF. The CDR3 nucleotides are TGTGCCAGTATGGGGGGCCGGGGGAGCAATCAGCCCCAGCATTTT. The whole variable domain, remainder taken from reference TRBV19 and TRBJ1-5, is DGGITQSPKYLFRKEGQNVTLSCEQNLNHDAMYWYRQDPGQGLRLIYYSQIVNDFQKGDIAEGYSVSREKKESFPLTVTSAQKNPTAFYLCASMGGRGSNQPQHFGDGTRLSIL.